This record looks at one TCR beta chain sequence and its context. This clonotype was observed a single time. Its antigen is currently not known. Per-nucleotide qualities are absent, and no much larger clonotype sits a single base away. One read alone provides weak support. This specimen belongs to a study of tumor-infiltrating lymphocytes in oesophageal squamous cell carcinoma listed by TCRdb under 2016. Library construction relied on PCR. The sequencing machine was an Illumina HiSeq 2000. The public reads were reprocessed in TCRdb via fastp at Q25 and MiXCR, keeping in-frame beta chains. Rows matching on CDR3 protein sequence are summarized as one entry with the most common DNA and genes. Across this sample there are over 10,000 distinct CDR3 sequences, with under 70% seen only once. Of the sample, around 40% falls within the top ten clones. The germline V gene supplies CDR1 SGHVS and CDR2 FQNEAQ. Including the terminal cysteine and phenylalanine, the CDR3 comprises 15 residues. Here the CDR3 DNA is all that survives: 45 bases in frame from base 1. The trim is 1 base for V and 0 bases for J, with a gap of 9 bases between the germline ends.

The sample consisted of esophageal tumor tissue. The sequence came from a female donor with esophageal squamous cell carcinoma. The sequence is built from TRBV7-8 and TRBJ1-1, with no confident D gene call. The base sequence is TGTGCCAGCAGCTTAGATCTTGGATTGAACACTGAAGCTTTCTTT. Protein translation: CASSLDLGLNTEAFF.